The subject of this entry is one T cell receptor beta chain. Authors' data handling: Reference gene primers were amplified, and this amplification served to estimate nucleated cell counts. Assay: immunoSEQ multiplex PCR; the TCRdb copy retains only in-frame clones and omits some. The V and J calls and clone size come from that table; D and trimming were worked out from the DNA. Of around 250,000 clones in the sample, roughly 85% were seen once. The data derive from a study of blood T cell repertoires in COVID-19. Across the study: Researchers got acute and convalescent COVID-19 samples from the United States, Italy and Spain. T cells, B-cell-depleted T cells, or PBMCs supplied cDNA or gDNA.

The specimen was peripheral blood. This receptor was taken from a man aged 55 to 70 who had recovered from COVID-19.

As DNA, the CDR3 is TGTGCCAGCAGCTTTGGGACTAGCGGGAGTCGGAAGCAGTACTTC. Encoded protein: CASSFGTSGSRKQYF. The J gene is TRBJ2-7, the V gene TRBV5-8; 14 bases align to TRBD2. V was pared by 2 bases and J by 8 bases, with 6 bases of the junction left unmatched. The CDR3 loop spans 15 amino acids. The germline V gene has CDR1 SGHTS and CDR2 YDEGEE. Combining the CDR3 with reference TRBV5-8 and TRBJ2-7 gives the whole variable domain EAGVTQSPTHLIKTRGQQATLRCSPISGHTSVYWYQQALGLGLQFLLWYDEGEERNRGNFPPRFSGRQFPNYSSELNVNALELEDSALYLCASSFGTSGSRKQYFGPGTRLTVT.